The clone carrying this T cell receptor (beta chain) was observed a handful of times. Its antigen is currently unknown. The CDR3 length is 12 residues. Trimming at V came to 7 bases and at J to 9 bases, leaving 8 bases not matched to a gene. Germline loops: CDR1 SQVTM, CDR2 ANQGSEA. The record originates from a study of CD8+ T cells in alopecia areata. In each case, RNA was isolated and then reverse transcribed into cDNA as the sequencing template. The table came from immunoSEQ multiplex PCR; TCRdb's copy has only in-frame clones and leaves some out. The profile shows about 98,000 clones, less than 50% of them singletons. Study-wide findings and caveats: Resident alphabeta T-cell populations of normal skin are likewise subject to sequencing in scalp samples.

The origin of this receptor is a human donor with alopecia areata. Sequences were obtained from CD4+ T cells sorted from blood. The gene calls are TRBV29-1 and TRBJ2-1; TRBD1 matches at 8 bases. The CDR3 DNA is TGCAGCGGGGACAGGTCACGCGGTGAGCAGTTCTTC. Its translation is CSGDRSRGEQFF.